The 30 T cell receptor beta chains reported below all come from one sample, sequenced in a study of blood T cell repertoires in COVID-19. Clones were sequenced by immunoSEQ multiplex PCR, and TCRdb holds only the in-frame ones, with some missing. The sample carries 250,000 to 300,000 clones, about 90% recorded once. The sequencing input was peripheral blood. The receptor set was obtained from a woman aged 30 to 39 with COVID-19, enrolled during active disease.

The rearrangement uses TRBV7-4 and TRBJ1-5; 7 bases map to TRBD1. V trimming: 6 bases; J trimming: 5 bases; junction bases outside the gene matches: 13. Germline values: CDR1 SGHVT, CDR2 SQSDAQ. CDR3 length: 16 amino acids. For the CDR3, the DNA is TGTGCCAGCAGTCGACCCCTCCGGGACAGCCATCAGCCCCAGCATTTT. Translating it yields CASSRPLRDSHQPQHF.

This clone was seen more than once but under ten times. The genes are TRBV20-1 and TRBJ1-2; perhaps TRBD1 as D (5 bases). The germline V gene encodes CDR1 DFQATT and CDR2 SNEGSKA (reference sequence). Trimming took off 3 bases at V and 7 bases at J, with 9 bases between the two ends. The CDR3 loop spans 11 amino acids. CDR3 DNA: TGCAGTGCTAGTGGGGCGGGTGGCTACACCTTC. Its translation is CSASGAGGYTF.

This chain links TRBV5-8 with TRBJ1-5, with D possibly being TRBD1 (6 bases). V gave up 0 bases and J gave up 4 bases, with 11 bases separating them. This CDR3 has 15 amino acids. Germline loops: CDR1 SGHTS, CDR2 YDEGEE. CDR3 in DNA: TGTGCCAGCAGCTTGGGTGAGGGGGTTAATCAGCCCCAGCATTTT. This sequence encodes CASSLGEGVNQPQHF.

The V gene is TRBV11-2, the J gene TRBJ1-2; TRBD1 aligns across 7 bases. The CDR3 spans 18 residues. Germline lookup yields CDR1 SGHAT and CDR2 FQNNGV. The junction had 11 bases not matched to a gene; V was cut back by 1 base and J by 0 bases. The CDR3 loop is CASSLVTGQTETNYGYTF. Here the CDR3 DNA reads TGTGCCAGCAGCTTAGTGACGGGACAGACCGAAACTAACTATGGCTACACCTTC.

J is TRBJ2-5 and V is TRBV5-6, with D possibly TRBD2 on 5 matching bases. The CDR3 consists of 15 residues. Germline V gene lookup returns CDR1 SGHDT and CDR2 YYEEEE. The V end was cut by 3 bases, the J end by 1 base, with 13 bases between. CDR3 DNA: TGTGCCAGCAGCTATTGGGTGGCGGGCCAAGAGACCCAGTACTTC. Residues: CASSYWVAGQETQYF.

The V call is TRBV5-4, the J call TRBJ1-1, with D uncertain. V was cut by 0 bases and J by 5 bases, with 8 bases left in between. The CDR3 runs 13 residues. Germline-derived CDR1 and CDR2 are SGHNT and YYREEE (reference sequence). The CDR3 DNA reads TGTGCCAGCAGCTTGGGGGCGAAAACTGAAGCTTTCTTT. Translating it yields CASSLGAKTEAFF.

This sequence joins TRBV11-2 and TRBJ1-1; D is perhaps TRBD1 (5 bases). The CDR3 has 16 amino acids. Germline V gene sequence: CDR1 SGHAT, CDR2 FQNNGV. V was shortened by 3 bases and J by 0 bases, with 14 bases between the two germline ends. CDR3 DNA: TGTGCCAGCAGCTTCGGTCCGACAGTCATGAACACTGAAGCTTTCTTT. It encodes CASSFGPTVMNTEAFF.

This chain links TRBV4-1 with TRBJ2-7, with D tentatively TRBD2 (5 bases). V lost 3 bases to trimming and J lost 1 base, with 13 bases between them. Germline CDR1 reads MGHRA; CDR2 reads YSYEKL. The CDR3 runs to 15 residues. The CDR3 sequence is CASSHGSGFSYEQYF. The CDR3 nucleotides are TGCGCCAGCAGCCACGGATCGGGATTTTCCTACGAGCAGTACTTC.

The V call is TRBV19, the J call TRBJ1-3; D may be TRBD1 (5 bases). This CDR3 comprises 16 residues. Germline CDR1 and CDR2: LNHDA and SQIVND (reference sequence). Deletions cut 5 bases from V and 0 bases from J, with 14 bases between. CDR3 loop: CASSRYRLSSGNTIYF. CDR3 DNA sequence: TGTGCCAGTAGTCGGTACAGGCTTAGCTCTGGAAACACCATATATTTT.

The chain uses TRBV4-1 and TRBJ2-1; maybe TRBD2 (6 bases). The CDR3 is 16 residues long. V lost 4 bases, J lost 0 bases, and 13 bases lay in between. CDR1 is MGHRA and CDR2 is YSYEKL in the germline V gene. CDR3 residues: CASSLTGTGSYNEQFF. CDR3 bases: TGCGCCAGCAGCCTGACCGGGACTGGCTCCTACAATGAGCAGTTCTTC.

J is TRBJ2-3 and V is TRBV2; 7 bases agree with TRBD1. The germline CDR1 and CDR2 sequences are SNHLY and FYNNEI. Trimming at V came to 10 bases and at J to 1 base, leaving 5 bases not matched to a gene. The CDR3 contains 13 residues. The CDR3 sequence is CANTGAGTDTQYF. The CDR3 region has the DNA TGTGCCAACACAGGGGCCGGCACAGATACGCAGTATTTT.

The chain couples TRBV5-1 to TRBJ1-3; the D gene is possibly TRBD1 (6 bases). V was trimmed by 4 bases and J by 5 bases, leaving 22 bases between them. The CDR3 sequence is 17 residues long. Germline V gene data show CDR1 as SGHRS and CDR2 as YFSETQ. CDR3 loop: CASSATLQGSLRNTIYF. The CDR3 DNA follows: TGCGCCAGCAGCGCTACACTGCAGGGGAGCCTGAGAAACACCATATATTTT.

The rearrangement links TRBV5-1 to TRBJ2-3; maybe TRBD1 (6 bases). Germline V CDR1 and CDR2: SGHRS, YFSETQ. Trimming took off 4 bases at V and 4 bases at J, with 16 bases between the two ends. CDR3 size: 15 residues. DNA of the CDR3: TGCGCCAGCAGCCTGACAGGCGATCTGGCAGATACGCAGTATTTT. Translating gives CASSLTGDLADTQYF.

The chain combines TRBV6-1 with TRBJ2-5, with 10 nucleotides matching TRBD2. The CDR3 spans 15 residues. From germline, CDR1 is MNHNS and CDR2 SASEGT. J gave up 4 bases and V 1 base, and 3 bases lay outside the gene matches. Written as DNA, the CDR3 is TGTGCCAGCAGTGAAGTCCAGCGGGGGGGAGAGACCCAGTACTTC. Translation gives CASSEVQRGGETQYF.

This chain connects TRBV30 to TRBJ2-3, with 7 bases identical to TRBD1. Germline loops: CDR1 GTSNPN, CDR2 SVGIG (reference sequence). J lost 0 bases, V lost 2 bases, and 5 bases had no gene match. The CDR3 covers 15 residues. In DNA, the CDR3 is TGTGCCTGGAGTAGTCCGGGACAGAGCACAGATACGCAGTATTTT. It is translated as CAWSSPGQSTDTQYF. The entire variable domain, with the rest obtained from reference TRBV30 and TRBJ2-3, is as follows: SQTIHQWPATLVQPVGSPLSLECTVEGTSNPNLYWYRQAAGRGLQLLFYSVGIGQISSEVPQNLSASRPQDRQFILSSKKLLLSDSGFYLCAWSSPGQSTDTQYFGPGTRLTVL.

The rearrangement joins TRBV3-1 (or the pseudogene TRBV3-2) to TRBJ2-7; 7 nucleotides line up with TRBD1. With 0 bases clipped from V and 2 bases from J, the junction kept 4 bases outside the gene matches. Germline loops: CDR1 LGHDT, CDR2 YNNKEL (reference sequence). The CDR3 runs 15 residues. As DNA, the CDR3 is TGTGCCAGCAGCCAAGAATGGGACAGTACCTACGAGCAGTACTTC. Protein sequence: CASSQEWDSTYEQYF.

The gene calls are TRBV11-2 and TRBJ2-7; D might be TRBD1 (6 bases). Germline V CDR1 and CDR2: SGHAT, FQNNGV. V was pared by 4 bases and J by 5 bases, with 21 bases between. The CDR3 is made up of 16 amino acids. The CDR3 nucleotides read TGTGCCAGCAGCTCAATAGACCCGACAGGTCGCAACGAGCAGTACTTC. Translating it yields CASSSIDPTGRNEQYF.

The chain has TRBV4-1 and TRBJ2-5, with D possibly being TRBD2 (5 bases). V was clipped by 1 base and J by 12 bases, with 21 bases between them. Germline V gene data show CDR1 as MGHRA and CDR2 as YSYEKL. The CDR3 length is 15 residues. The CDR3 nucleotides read TGCGCCAGCAGCCAAGCGTTTGAGCTAGCCGCCTCCGAGTACTTC. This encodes CASSQAFELAASEYF.

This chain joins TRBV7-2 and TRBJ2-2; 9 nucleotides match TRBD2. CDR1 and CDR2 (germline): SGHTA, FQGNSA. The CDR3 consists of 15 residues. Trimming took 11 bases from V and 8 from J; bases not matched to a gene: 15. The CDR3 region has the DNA TGTGCCGCAGCGAGAGGCGGGGGGGCAACAGGGGAGCTGTTTTTT. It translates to CAAARGGGATGELFF.

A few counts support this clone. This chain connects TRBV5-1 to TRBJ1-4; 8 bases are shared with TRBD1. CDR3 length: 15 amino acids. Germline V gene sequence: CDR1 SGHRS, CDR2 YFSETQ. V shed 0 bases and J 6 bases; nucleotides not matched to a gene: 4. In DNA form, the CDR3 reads TGCGCCAGCAGCTTGGCTCCGGACAGGGATGAAAAACTGTTTTTT. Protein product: CASSLAPDRDEKLFF.

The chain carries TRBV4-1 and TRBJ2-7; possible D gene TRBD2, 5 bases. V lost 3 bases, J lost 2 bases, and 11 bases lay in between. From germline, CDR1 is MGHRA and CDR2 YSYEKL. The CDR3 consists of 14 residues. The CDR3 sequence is CASSHADGTYEQYF. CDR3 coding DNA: TGCGCCAGCAGCCACGCTGACGGGACCTACGAGCAGTACTTC.

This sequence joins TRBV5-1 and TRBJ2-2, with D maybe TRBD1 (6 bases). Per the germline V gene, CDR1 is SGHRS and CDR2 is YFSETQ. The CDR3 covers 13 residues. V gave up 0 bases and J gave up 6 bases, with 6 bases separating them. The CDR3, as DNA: TGCGCCAGCAGCTTGGGGACAGCCGGGGAGCTGTTTTTT. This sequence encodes CASSLGTAGELFF.

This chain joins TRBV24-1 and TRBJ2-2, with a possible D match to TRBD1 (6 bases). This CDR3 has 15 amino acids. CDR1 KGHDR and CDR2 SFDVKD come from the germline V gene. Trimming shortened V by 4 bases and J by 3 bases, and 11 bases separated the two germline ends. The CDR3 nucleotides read TGTGCCACCAGTGACGCCCGGACAGACACCGGGGAGCTGTTTTTT. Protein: CATSDARTDTGELFF.

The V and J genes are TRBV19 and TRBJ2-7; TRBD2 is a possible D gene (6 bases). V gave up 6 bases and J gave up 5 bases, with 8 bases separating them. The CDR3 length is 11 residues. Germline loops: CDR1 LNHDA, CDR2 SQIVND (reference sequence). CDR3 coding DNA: TGTGCCAGTAGGGCGGGGAACGAGCAGTACTTC. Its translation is CASRAGNEQYF.

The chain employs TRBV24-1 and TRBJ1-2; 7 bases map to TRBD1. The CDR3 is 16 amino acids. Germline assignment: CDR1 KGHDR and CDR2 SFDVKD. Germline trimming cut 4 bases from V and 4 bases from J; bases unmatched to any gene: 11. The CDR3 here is CATSDPLTGISYGYTF. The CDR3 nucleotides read TGTGCCACCAGTGACCCCTTGACAGGGATATCCTATGGCTACACCTTC.

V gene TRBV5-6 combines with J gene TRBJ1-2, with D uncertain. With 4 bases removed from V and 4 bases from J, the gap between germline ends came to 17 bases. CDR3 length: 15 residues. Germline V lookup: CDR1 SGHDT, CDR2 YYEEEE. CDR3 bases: TGTGCCAGCAGCCTCGGCGGAGGTGAATCCTATGGCTACACCTTC. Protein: CASSLGGGESYGYTF.

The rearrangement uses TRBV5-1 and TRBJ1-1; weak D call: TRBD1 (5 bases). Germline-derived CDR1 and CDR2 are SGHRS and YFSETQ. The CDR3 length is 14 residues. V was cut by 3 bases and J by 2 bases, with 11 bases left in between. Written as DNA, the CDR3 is TGCGCCAGCAGCTCTCAGGGAGGAAACACTGAAGCTTTCTTT. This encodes CASSSQGGNTEAFF.

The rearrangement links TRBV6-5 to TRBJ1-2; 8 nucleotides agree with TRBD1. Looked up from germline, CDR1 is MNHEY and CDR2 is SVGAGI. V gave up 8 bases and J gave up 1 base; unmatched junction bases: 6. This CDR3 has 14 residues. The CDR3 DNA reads TGTGCCAGCCTAAGGACAGGGTATAACTATGGCTACACCTTC. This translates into CASLRTGYNYGYTF.

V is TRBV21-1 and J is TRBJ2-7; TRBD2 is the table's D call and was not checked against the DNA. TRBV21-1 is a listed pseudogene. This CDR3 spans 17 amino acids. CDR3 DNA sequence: TGTGCCAGCAGCAAAGCCCCGGGACTAGCGGGGGGCTACGAGCAGTACTTC. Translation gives CASSKAPGLAGGYEQYF.

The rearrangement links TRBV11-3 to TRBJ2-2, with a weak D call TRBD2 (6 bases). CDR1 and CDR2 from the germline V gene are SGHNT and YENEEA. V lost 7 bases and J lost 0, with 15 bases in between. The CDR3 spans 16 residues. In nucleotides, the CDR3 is TGTGCCAGCACCCTATTGGGGGGAACGAACACCGGGGAGCTGTTTTTT. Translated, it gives CASTLLGGTNTGELFF. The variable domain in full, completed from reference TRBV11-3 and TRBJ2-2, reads EAGVVQSPRYKIIEKKQPVAFWCNPISGHNTLYWYLQNLGQGPELLIRYENEEAVDDSQLPKDRFSAERLKGVDSTLKIQPAELGDSAVYLCASTLLGGTNTGELFFGEGSRLTVL.